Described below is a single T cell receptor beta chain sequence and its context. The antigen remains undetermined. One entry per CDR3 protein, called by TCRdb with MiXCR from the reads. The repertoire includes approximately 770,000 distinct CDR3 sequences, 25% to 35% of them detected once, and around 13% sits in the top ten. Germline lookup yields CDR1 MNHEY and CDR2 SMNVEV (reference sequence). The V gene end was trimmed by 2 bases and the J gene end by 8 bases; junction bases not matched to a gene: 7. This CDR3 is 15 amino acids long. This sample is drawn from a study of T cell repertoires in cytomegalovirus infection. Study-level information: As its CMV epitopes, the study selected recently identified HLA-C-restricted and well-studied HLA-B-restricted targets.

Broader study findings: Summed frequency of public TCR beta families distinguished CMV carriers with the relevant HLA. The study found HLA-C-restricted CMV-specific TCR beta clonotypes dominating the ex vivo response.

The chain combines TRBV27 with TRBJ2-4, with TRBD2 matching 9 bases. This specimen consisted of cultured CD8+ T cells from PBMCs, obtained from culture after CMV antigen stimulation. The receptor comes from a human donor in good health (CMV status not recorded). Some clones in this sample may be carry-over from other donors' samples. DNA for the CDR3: TGTGCCAGCAGTTTAGAGCGGGGGGCTAGGGACATTCAGTACTTC. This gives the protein CASSLERGARDIQYF.